This T cell receptor beta chain emerged from a study of T cells in Graves' hyperthyroidism and ophthalmopathy. RNA transcripts gave rise to amplified TCR beta CDR3 regions. RT-PCR in the first round (using the HTBI primer set) targeted the TCR CDR3. One entry per CDR3 protein, called by TCRdb with MiXCR from the multiplex PCR reads. The sample gives about 530,000 distinct CDR3 sequences, 15% to 20% of which show up once; roughly 18% is in the top ten. Trimming took 5 bases from V and 15 from J, leaving 20 bases between them. The CDR3 is 13 residues long. CDR1 is SGHTA, CDR2 FQGNSA, per germline. The chain carries TRBV7-2 and TRBJ2-1; tentatively, D is TRBD1 (6 bases). The TCR was taken from a young woman with Graves' ophthalmopathy. The sample consisted of blood. CDR3 nucleotide sequence: TGTGCCAGCAGCCCGACCCTGGGGGCTGTCGCGTTCTTC. Translation: CASSPTLGAVAFF.